This T cell receptor beta chain is drawn from a study of T cell repertoires in cytomegalovirus infection. Study-wide context: It was recently identified HLA-C-restricted and well-studied HLA-B-restricted CMV epitopes that the study used. In public TCR beta signatures, there were indications of both CMV infection and matching HLA type.

Study outcomes and limitations: HLA-C-restricted TCR beta clonotypes specific for CMV led the ex vivo response. Pooled public TCR beta family frequency picked out CMV carriers with the relevant HLA.

From the reads, TCRdb called clonotypes with MiXCR, one entry per CDR3 protein. The table includes just under 500,000 distinct CDR3 sequences, roughly a third detected once. This CDR3 region has 14 residues. Germline CDR1 is SEHNR and CDR2 is FQNEAQ (reference sequence). V lost 4 bases to trimming and J lost 12 bases, with 19 bases between them. This clonotype was seen a few times. What it binds is unknown. The chain joins TRBV7-9 to TRBJ2-1; D is ambiguous. Sample: cultured PBMCs, taken from culture after CMV antigen stimulation. The TCR comes from a human donor in good health (CMV status not recorded). Some clones in this sample may be carry-over from other donors' samples. CDR3: CASSSTQSGIRQFF. The CDR3 DNA reads as TGTGCCAGCAGCTCGACCCAGAGTGGGATAAGGCAGTTCTTC. Full variable domain (remainder filled in from reference TRBV7-9 and TRBJ2-1): DTGVSQNPRHKITKRGQNVTFRCDPISEHNRLYWYRQTLGQGPEFLTYFQNEAQLEKSRLLSDRFSAERPKGSFSTLEIQRTEQGDSAMYLCASSSTQSGIRQFFGPGTRLTVL.